This entry lists 30 T cell receptor beta chains sequenced from one sample in a study of OX40 agonist ivuxolimab in advanced cancers. Here immunoSEQ multiplex PCR was the method, and the copy in TCRdb shows in-frame clones only, minus some. This table has tens of thousands of clones, about 89% appearing once. Sequencing used CD4+ or CD8+ T cells sorted from blood, obtained in a trial of the OX40 agonist ivuxolimab. These receptors were taken from an adult with an advanced solid tumor such as melanoma, head and neck, liver or kidney cancer.

The CDR3 DNA reads TGTGCCAGCAGCCGAGGGTATCGGGATGAGCAGTTCTTC. As protein: CASSRGYRDEQFF. The chain joins TRBV7-8 to TRBJ2-1, with D perhaps matching TRBD2 (5 bases). V lost 5 bases, J lost 8 bases, and 13 bases lay in between. This CDR3 is built from 13 residues. Germline V gene data show CDR1 as SGHVS and CDR2 as FQNEAQ.

V is TRBV5-4 and J is TRBJ1-1; D remains ambiguous. V dropped 4 bases and J dropped 6 bases, with 13 bases sitting between them. Germline V gene lookup returns CDR1 SGHNT and CDR2 YYREEE (reference sequence). The CDR3 runs 13 residues. The CDR3 here is CASSVRLGAEAFF. Here the CDR3 DNA reads TGTGCCAGCAGCGTTAGACTCGGGGCTGAAGCTTTCTTT.

This clone was counted only a few times. The chain is built from TRBV7-6 and TRBJ2-5, with 7 bases identical to TRBD2. With V trimmed by 6 bases and J by 7 bases, 14 bases remained unmatched. This CDR3 is built from 15 residues. Germline CDR1 SGHVS, CDR2 FNYEAQ. In DNA form, the CDR3 reads TGTGCCAGCAGTCCACAGAACGGACCGGGGGGGACCCAGTACTTC. Translating it yields CASSPQNGPGGTQYF.

The rearrangement joins TRBV4-2 to TRBJ2-1, with 12 bases identical to TRBD2. After removal of 2 bases from V and 6 bases from J, the junction contained 8 bases not matched to a gene. CDR3 length equals 17 residues. CDR1 and CDR2 from the germline V gene are LGHNA and YNFKEQ. CDR3 amino acids: CASSQSVLAGGLNEQFF. CDR3 bases: TGTGCCAGCAGCCAATCTGTTCTAGCGGGAGGGCTCAATGAGCAGTTCTTC.

V and J are TRBV5-4 and TRBJ1-4; D is ambiguous. Germline CDR1 is SGHNT and CDR2 is YYREEE (reference sequence). V was shortened by 0 bases and J by 5 bases, with 8 bases between the two germline ends. The CDR3 length is 14 residues. In DNA form, the CDR3 reads TGTGCCAGCAGCTTGGACCCGGGGAATGAAAAACTGTTTTTT. Protein sequence: CASSLDPGNEKLFF. Full variable domain (rest looked up from reference TRBV5-4 and TRBJ1-4): ETGVTQSPTHLIKTRGQQVTLRCSSQSGHNTVSWYQQALGQGPQFIFQYYREEENGRGNFPPRFSGLQFPNYSSELNVNALELDDSALYLCASSLDPGNEKLFFGSGTQLSVL.

The J gene is TRBJ1-6, the V gene TRBV10-3; D might be TRBD1 (6 bases). Germline V gene data show CDR1 as ENHRY and CDR2 as SYGVKD. This CDR3 contains 13 residues. The ends were cut back, 9 bases at V and 4 bases at J, with 10 bases in the middle. In nucleotides, the CDR3 is TGTGCCATTGGACAGAGTTATAATTCACCCCTCCACTTT. Amino acids: CAIGQSYNSPLHF.

CDR3 DNA sequence: TGCGCCAGCAGCCGAAATGGGGGGACCCTTCAAGCTTTCTTT. This codes for CASSRNGGTLQAFF. The rearrangement uses TRBV4-3 and TRBJ1-1; a weak D match, TRBD1 (5 bases). V was clipped by 4 bases and J by 9 bases, with 18 bases between them. Per germline, CDR1 LGHNA and CDR2 YSLEER. This CDR3 contains 14 residues.

The genes are TRBV7-2 and TRBJ1-5; no definite D call. CDR1 is SGHTA and CDR2 is FQGNSA in the germline V gene. The ends were cut back, 2 bases at V and 6 bases at J, with 14 bases in the middle. This CDR3 is 15 amino acids long. As DNA, the CDR3 is TGTGCCAGCAGCTTACTCGAGGGCTTGGGTCAGCCCCAGCATTTT. It is translated as CASSLLEGLGQPQHF.

The chain has TRBV27 and TRBJ2-7, with D perhaps matching TRBD1 (6 bases). This CDR3 is built from 14 residues. Looked up from germline, CDR1 is MNHEY and CDR2 is SMNVEV (reference sequence). V dropped 2 bases and J dropped 3 bases, with 11 bases sitting between them. The CDR3 nucleotides read TGTGCCAGCAGTTTAGTGGGACACCACTACGAGCAGTACTTC. Its translation: CASSLVGHHYEQYF.

The rearrangement links TRBV9 to TRBJ1-2, with D possibly being TRBD1 (5 bases). The ends were cut back, 3 bases at V and 7 bases at J, with 19 bases in the middle. Germline-derived CDR1 and CDR2 are SGDLS and YYNGEE. CDR3 size: 15 residues. DNA for the CDR3: TGTGCCAGCAGCGGGGATATGAGGGGCGCAGGTGGCTACACCTTC. It yields the protein CASSGDMRGAGGYTF.

V usage is TRBV5-1 and J usage is TRBJ1-2; D is uncertain. The CDR3 contains 14 residues. V shed 3 bases and J shed 5 bases, with 14 bases lying between them. Germline V gene lookup returns CDR1 SGHRS and CDR2 YFSETQ. The CDR3 is CASSSGLDWYGYTF. The CDR3 nucleotides read TGCGCCAGCAGCTCGGGTTTAGACTGGTATGGCTACACCTTC.

The rearrangement uses TRBV10-1 and TRBJ1-6; D unclear. V lost 5 bases to trimming and J lost 10 bases, with 15 bases between them. The CDR3 consists of 14 residues. Per germline, CDR1 WNHNN and CDR2 SYGVQD (reference sequence). CDR3 nucleotide sequence: TGCGCCAGCAGTTTTTCCGGGGATCGATCACCCCTCCACTTT. Protein product: CASSFSGDRSPLHF.

The rearrangement uses TRBV10-1 and TRBJ2-7; D is tentatively TRBD1 or TRBD2 (5 bases each). Germline loops: CDR1 WNHNN, CDR2 SYGVQD (reference sequence). This CDR3 region has 15 residues. Between the trimmed V and J ends, which lost 0 bases and 7 bases, there was a span of 16 bases. The CDR3 reads CASSESHGAMGEQYF. CDR3 in DNA: TGCGCCAGCAGTGAGTCCCACGGGGCAATGGGAGAGCAGTACTTC.

The chain has TRBV9 and TRBJ1-5; D possibly corresponds to TRBD1 (6 bases). This CDR3 contains 15 residues. Germline V lookup: CDR1 SGDLS, CDR2 YYNGEE. Trimming removed 5 bases at V and 2 bases at J, with 14 bases between. The CDR3 nucleotides are TGTGCCAGCAGTTATACAGGGTCCGGCAATCAGCCCCAGCATTTT. Its protein is CASSYTGSGNQPQHF.

This clone was seen a single time. The genes are TRBV9 and TRBJ1-2, with 10 bases lining up with TRBD1. The germline V gene has CDR1 SGDLS and CDR2 YYNGEE. V trimming: 2 bases; J trimming: 4 bases; junction bases outside the gene matches: 2. This CDR3 contains 14 residues. CDR3 bases: TGTGCCAGCAGCGTTGGACAGGGGGGCTATGGCTACACCTTC. Its translation is CASSVGQGGYGYTF.

This clone was seen more than once but under ten times. The rearrangement joins TRBV4-3 to TRBJ1-1; perhaps TRBD1 as D (6 bases). V lost 0 bases and J 1 base, leaving 6 bases between the germline ends. CDR1 and CDR2 (germline): LGHNA, YSLEER. The CDR3 consists of 14 residues. The CDR3 region has the DNA TGCGCCAGCAGCCAAGAACAGGGGAACACTGAAGCTTTCTTT. This sequence encodes CASSQEQGNTEAFF.

The chain is built from TRBV29-1 and TRBJ2-1; tentatively, D is TRBD1 or TRBD2 (5 bases each). V was shortened by 0 bases and J by 9 bases, with 9 bases between the two germline ends. The CDR3 contains 12 residues. In germline, CDR1 is SQVTM, CDR2 ANQGSEA. This chain's CDR3 is CSVEEWGIEQFF. CDR3 coding DNA: TGCAGCGTTGAAGAGTGGGGGATTGAGCAGTTCTTC.

The rearrangement joins TRBV15 to TRBJ2-5; 7 nucleotides agree with TRBD1. The CDR3 spans 15 residues. Germline V gene data show CDR1 as LNHNV and CDR2 as YYDKDF (reference sequence). With V trimmed by 1 base and J by 6 bases, 8 bases remained unmatched. This CDR3 is CATSRGDRGQKTQYF. The CDR3 DNA reads as TGTGCCACCAGCAGAGGCGATAGGGGGCAGAAGACCCAGTACTTC.

The chain couples TRBV30 to TRBJ2-7; 15 bases align to TRBD2. CDR1 is GTSNPN, CDR2 SVGIG, per germline (reference sequence). Trimming cost V 0 bases and J 2 bases; bases outside gene matches: 2. The CDR3 is made up of 16 amino acids. As DNA, the CDR3 is TGTGCCTGGAGTGTACGGACTAGCGGGGGGGCCTACGAGCAGTACTTC. Translating gives CAWSVRTSGGAYEQYF.

This rearrangement joins TRBV9 to TRBJ1-3; TRBD1 might be the D (5 bases). Trimming removed 0 bases at V and 4 bases at J, with 5 bases between. There are 13 residues in the CDR3. Per the germline V gene, CDR1 is SGDLS and CDR2 is YYNGEE. CDR3 sequence reads: CASSVGGGNTIYF. The DNA for the CDR3 is TGTGCCAGCAGCGTAGGGGGCGGAAACACCATATATTTT.

The chain carries TRBV6-1 and TRBJ2-7, with D possibly being TRBD2 (6 bases). Germline loops: CDR1 MNHNS, CDR2 SASEGT. This CDR3 is 14 amino acids long. V shed 6 bases and J shed 0 bases, with 12 bases lying between them. The CDR3, as DNA: TGTGCCAGCAGGGGACTGGCGAACTCCTACGAGCAGTACTTC. Protein product: CASRGLANSYEQYF.

The chain is built from TRBV7-8 and TRBJ1-5; tentatively, D is TRBD1 (5 bases). Trimming took off 5 bases at V and 4 bases at J, with 18 bases between the two ends. Germline-derived CDR1 and CDR2 are SGHVS and FQNEAQ. CDR3 length: 16 amino acids. The CDR3 coding sequence is TGTGCCAGCAGCCCGCTGGGGGGATTTCGGAATCAGCCCCAGCATTTT. This translates into CASSPLGGFRNQPQHF.

The chain links TRBV9 to TRBJ1-2; 7 bases align to TRBD1. CDR1 and CDR2 from the germline V gene are SGDLS and YYNGEE. CDR3 length: 12 amino acids. Trimming at V came to 3 bases and at J to 4 bases, leaving 0 bases not matched to a gene. In DNA, the CDR3 is TGTGCCAGCAGCGGACAGGGCTATGGCTACACCTTC. Translated: CASSGQGYGYTF. Using reference TRBV9 and TRBJ1-2 for the parts outside the CDR3, the full variable domain is DSGVTQTPKHLITATGQRVTLRCSPRSGDLSVYWYQQSLDQGLQFLIQYYNGEERAKGNILERFSAQQFPDLHSELNLSSLELGDSALYFCASSGQGYGYTFGSGTRLTVV.

This chain joins TRBV5-1 and TRBJ1-2; possibly TRBD1 for D (5 bases). V was trimmed by 2 bases and J by 2 bases, leaving 10 bases between them. Per germline, CDR1 SGHRS and CDR2 YFSETQ. The CDR3 totals 14 residues. The DNA of the CDR3 is TGCGCCAGCAGCTTCGGGGCCCCGAACTATGGCTACACCTTC. Its translation: CASSFGAPNYGYTF.

The chain has TRBV6-6 and TRBJ1-1; no clear D. The CDR3 totals 13 residues. In germline, CDR1 is MNHNY, CDR2 SVGAGI (reference sequence). V was clipped by 6 bases and J by 3 bases, with 11 bases between them. Written as DNA, the CDR3 is TGTGCCAGCAGCCTAGGCAGGTACACTGAAGCTTTCTTT. Translated: CASSLGRYTEAFF.

The V gene is TRBV28, the J gene TRBJ2-7; D remains unclear. The germline gives CDR1 MDHEN, CDR2 SYDVKM. Trimming stripped 8 bases from V and 4 bases from J, with 9 bases between. The CDR3 is 11 amino acids. CDR3: CASLPPYEQYF. DNA for the CDR3: TGTGCCAGCCTCCCCCCGTACGAGCAGTACTTC.

The rearrangement links TRBV2 to TRBJ1-1; D remains unclear. This CDR3 has 12 amino acids. With 6 bases removed from V and 6 bases from J, the gap between germline ends came to 11 bases. Per germline, CDR1 SNHLY and CDR2 FYNNEI. The CDR3 DNA is TGTGCCAGCAGGGTGAGGGTTGCTGAAGCTTTCTTT. Its protein product is CASRVRVAEAFF.

The chain joins TRBV30 to TRBJ2-7, with 7 bases fitting TRBD2. Germline values: CDR1 GTSNPN, CDR2 SVGIG (reference sequence). The ends lost 4 bases at V and 3 bases at J; junction bases unmatched: 15. The CDR3 has 16 amino acids. The CDR3 loop is CAWTAPGGGRYYEQYF. The CDR3 region has the DNA TGTGCCTGGACCGCTCCGGGCGGGGGAAGGTACTACGAGCAGTACTTC. Full variable domain (outside the CDR3, taken from reference TRBV30 and TRBJ2-7): SQTIHQWPATLVQPVGSPLSLECTVEGTSNPNLYWYRQAAGRGLQLLFYSVGIGQISSEVPQNLSASRPQDRQFILSSKKLLLSDSGFYLCAWTAPGGGRYYEQYFGPGTRLTVT.

This clone was detected only once. The rearrangement uses TRBV5-1 and TRBJ1-2, with D maybe TRBD1 (5 bases). This CDR3 has 14 amino acids. The germline CDR1 and CDR2 sequences are SGHRS and YFSETQ. V dropped 5 bases and J dropped 0 bases, with 11 bases sitting between them. Here the CDR3 DNA reads TGCGCCAGCAGGACGACAGATACTAACTATGGCTACACCTTC. It yields the protein CASRTTDTNYGYTF.

J is TRBJ2-1 and V is TRBV11-2; 14 bases match TRBD2. The CDR3 has 16 amino acids. The germline CDR1 and CDR2 sequences are SGHAT and FQNNGV. The junction had 10 bases not matched to a gene; V was cut back by 5 bases and J by 10 bases. The CDR3 loop is CASSPRLAGGPSEQFF. CDR3 coding DNA: TGTGCCAGCAGCCCCAGACTAGCGGGAGGGCCCTCGGAGCAGTTCTTC.